Judged by abundance, the clone carrying this T cell receptor (beta chain) is medium-sized. Its specificity is not known. Data came from immunoSEQ multiplex PCR; TCRdb stores just in-frame clones and leaves some out. The sample lists about 160,000 clones, around nine tenths occurring once. This CDR3 has 16 residues. CDR1 and CDR2 from the germline V gene are MRHNA and SNTAGT. Trimming pared 0 bases from V and 10 bases from J, leaving 16 bases between. These data come from a study of T cell responses to AZD1222 COVID-19 vaccine. Overall study findings and caveats: Spike-specific TCR breadth and depth both grew after two AZD1222 doses. In a largely white British group with more females than males, clonal diversity was possibly underestimated. Dominant CD4 TCR responses targeted spike regions 160-218 and 743-854. After the peak T cell response, and only then, were repertoires sampled.

The chain joins TRBV6-4 to TRBJ1-6; tentatively, D is TRBD1 (5 bases). Sequences were derived from peripheral blood, sampled on day 0 of AZD1222 vaccination. The TCR was taken from an adult in good health. The CDR3: CASSDSTTGERSPLHF. CDR3 bases: TGTGCCAGCAGTGACTCGACGACGGGGGAACGGTCACCCCTCCACTTT.